This T cell receptor beta chain emerged from a study of blood T cell repertoires in COVID-19. TCRdb's table, derived via immunoSEQ multiplex PCR, lists solely in-frame clones and lacks some. Here the sample spans about 200,000 clones, 80% to 85% being singletons. Germline CDR1 is MDHEN and CDR2 is SYDVKM. The CDR3 length is 14 residues. The ends were cut back, 2 bases at V and 2 bases at J, with 8 bases in the middle. The chain recombines TRBV28 with TRBJ2-3; D is perhaps TRBD2 (7 bases). The TCR was taken from a man between 40 and 49 years old who had recovered from COVID-19. The sequencing sample was made of PBMCs or T cells enriched from blood (not recorded which). CDR3 sequence reads: CASSLRGATDTQYF. The CDR3 bases are TGTGCCAGCAGTTTACGGGGGGCCACAGATACGCAGTATTTT.